The following is a TCR beta chain sequence with its context. Its antigen is as yet unknown. Per donor, one heparinised blood draw averaged roughly 120 mL. It was via CD45RO/CCR7/CD25/CD127/CD95/CD27 that CD4+ naive, central memory, regulatory and stem cell-like memory cells were sorted. CDR3 length equals 17 residues. V shed 0 bases and J shed 4 bases, with 14 bases lying between them. CDR1 is SGDLS, CDR2 YYNGEE, per germline. Isolated RNA was reverse transcribed in full, so expressed TCRB transcripts were sequenced. Profiling relied on immunoSEQ multiplex PCR, and the TCRdb table lists in-frame clones only, not all of them. The sample has about 340,000 clones, approximately 15% seen once. These data originate in a study of beta chain features in type 1 diabetes. Study-level findings and limits: PCR might show a preference for shorter templates, equally across patients and controls. Type 1 diabetes patients showed a moderate but significant shortening of TCRB CDR3s in all four CD4+ subsets. Comparison showed that naive, central memory and Treg TCRB repertoires appeared more similar among patients than among healthy donors.

The chain employs TRBV9 and TRBJ2-6; maybe TRBD2 (5 bases). This clonotype originated in a woman under 30 with type 1 diabetes. Sequencing input: naive CD4+ T cells from blood. DNA of the CDR3: TGTGCCAGCAGCGTAGAGGTCGCTAGCCGGGGGGCCAACGTCCTGACTTTC. Translating it yields CASSVEVASRGANVLTF.